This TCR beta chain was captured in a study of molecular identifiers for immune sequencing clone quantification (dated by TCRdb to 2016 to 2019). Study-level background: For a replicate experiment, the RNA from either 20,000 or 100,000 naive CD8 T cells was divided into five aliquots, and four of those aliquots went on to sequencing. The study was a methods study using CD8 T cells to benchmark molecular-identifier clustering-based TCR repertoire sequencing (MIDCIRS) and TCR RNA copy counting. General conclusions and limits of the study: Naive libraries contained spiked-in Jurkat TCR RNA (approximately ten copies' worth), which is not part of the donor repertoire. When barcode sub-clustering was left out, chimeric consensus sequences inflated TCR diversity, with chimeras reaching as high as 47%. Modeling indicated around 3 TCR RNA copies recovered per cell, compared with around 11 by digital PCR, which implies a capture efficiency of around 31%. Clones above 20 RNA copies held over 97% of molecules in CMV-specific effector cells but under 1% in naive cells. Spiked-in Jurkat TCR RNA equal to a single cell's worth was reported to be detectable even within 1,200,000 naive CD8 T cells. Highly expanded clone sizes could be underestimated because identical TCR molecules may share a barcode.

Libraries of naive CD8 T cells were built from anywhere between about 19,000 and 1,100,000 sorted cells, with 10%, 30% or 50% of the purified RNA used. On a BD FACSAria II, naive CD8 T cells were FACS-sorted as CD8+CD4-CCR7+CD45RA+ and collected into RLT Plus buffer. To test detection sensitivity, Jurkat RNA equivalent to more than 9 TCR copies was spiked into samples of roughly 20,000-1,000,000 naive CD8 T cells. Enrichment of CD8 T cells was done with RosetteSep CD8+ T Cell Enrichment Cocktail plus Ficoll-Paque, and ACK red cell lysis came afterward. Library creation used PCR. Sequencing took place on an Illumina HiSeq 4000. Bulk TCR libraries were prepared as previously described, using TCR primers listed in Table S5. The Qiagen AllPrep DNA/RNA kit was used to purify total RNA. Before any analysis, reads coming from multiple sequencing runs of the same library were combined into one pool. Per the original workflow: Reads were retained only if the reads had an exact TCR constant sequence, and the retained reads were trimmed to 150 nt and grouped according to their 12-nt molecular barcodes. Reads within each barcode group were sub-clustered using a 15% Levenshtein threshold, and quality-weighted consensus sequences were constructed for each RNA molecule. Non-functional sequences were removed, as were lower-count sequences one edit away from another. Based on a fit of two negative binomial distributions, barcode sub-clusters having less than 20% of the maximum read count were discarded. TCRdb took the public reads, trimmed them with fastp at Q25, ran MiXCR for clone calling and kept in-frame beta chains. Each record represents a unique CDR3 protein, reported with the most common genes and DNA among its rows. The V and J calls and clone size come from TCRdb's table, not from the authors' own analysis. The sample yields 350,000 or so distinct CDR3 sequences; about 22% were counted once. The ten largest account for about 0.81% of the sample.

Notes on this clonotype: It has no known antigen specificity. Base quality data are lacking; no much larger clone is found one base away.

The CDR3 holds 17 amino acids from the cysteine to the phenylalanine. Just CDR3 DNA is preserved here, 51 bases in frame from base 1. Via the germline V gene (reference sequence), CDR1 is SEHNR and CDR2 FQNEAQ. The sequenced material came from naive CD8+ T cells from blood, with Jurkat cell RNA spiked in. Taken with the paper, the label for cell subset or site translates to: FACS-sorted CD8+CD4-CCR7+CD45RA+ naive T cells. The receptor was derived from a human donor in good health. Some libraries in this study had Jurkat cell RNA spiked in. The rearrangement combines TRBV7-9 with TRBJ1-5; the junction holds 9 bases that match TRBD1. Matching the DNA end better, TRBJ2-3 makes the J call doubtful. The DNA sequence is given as TGTGCCAGCAGCTTTTCCCTCCGGGACAGGGTCAATCAGCCCCAGTATTTT. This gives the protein CASSFSLRDRVNQPQYF.